Here is one T cell receptor beta chain with its context. The data were obtained in a study of blood T cell repertoires in COVID-19. The repertoire was sequenced with immunoSEQ multiplex PCR; TCRdb's copy has only in-frame clones and lacks some. The data hold approximately 270,000 clones, with around 90% observed a single time. Germline V gene lookup returns CDR1 LNHNV and CDR2 YYDKDF (reference sequence). This CDR3 contains 17 residues. V lost 3 bases to trimming and J lost 3 bases; unmatched junction nucleotides: 14. The specimen was peripheral blood. This TCR came from a young man with active or convalescent COVID-19. The J gene is TRBJ2-7, the V gene TRBV15, with 7 bases lining up with TRBD2. Here the CDR3 reads CATSRDGLVQRNYEQYF. In DNA form, the CDR3 reads TGTGCCACCAGCAGGGACGGACTAGTGCAGCGCAACTACGAGCAGTACTTC.